The 20 T cell receptor beta chains listed next were all sequenced from one sample in a study of T cell responses to AZD1222 COVID-19 vaccine. The method was immunoSEQ multiplex PCR; TCRdb's version includes in-frame clones alone and lacks a portion of them. The sample lists about 130,000 clones; around 87% were seen once. Sequenced material: peripheral blood, taken on day 0 of AZD1222 vaccination. The receptor source for this set is an adult in good health.

V gene TRBV14 combines with J gene TRBJ2-7, with D possibly called TRBD1 or TRBD2 (5 bases each). V was pared by 4 bases and J by 0 bases, with 10 bases between. The CDR3 runs 14 residues. In germline, CDR1 is SGHDN, CDR2 FVKESK. The CDR3 sequence: CASSRRGGSYEQYF. CDR3 bases: TGTGCCAGCAGCCGCCGTGGGGGCTCCTACGAGCAGTACTTC.

This rearrangement joins TRBV28 to TRBJ1-2; possible D gene TRBD1, 6 bases. Germline V gene lookup returns CDR1 MDHEN and CDR2 SYDVKM. The CDR3 is 13 residues long. V was clipped by 5 bases and J by 4 bases, with 11 bases between them. DNA of the CDR3: TGTGCCAGCAGTCAGACAGGTCGCTATGGCTACACCTTC. Protein: CASSQTGRYGYTF.

This clone is a singleton in its sample. This chain connects TRBV27 to TRBJ1-2, with TRBD1 matching 7 bases. The length of the CDR3 is 15 residues. V gave up 0 bases and J gave up 2 bases; unmatched junction bases: 3. Germline V lookup: CDR1 MNHEY, CDR2 SMNVEV (reference sequence). CDR3 region: CASSLSPGQNYGYTF. The CDR3 DNA reads as TGTGCCAGCAGTTTATCTCCGGGACAGAACTATGGCTACACCTTC.

The chain links TRBV5-6 to TRBJ2-7; 10 bases match TRBD1. Looked up from germline, CDR1 is SGHDT and CDR2 is YYEEEE. V lost 0 bases to trimming and J lost 5 bases; unmatched junction nucleotides: 5. This CDR3 comprises 15 residues. The CDR3 coding sequence is TGTGCCAGCAGCTTGGTAGGACAGGGGGTGGACGAGCAGTACTTC. Residues: CASSLVGQGVDEQYF.

The chain joins TRBV7-3 to TRBJ2-2; D gene ambiguous. The CDR3 length is 13 residues. With 0 bases removed from V and 5 bases from J, the gap between germline ends came to 4 bases. Germline CDR1 is SGHTA and CDR2 is FQGTGA. CDR3 sequence reads: CASSLTRTGELFF. The CDR3, as DNA: TGTGCCAGCAGCTTAACCAGAACCGGGGAGCTGTTTTTT.

The CDR3 sequence: CASSHSPGPSYEQYF. The CDR3 DNA is TGCGCCAGCTCACATAGTCCGGGACCCTCCTACGAGCAGTACTTC. The rearrangement uses TRBV5-1 and TRBJ2-7, with D perhaps assigned TRBD1 or TRBD2 (5 bases each). CDR1 and CDR2 (germline): SGHRS, YFSETQ. The CDR3 loop spans 15 amino acids. Trimming took 7 bases from V and 0 from J, leaving 17 bases between them.

CDR3 sequence (DNA): TGTGCCAGCAGTTCCCAGCGGGGGAACTGGTGGAATAATTCACCCCTCCACTTT. Protein: CASSSQRGNWWNNSPLHF. The genes are TRBV28 and TRBJ1-6, with D possibly matching TRBD1 (5 bases). Per germline, CDR1 MDHEN and CDR2 SYDVKM. This CDR3 spans 18 amino acids. The V gene lost 4 bases and the J gene lost 5 bases, with 21 bases spanning the gap.

This chain joins TRBV4-3 and TRBJ2-7; the match to TRBD1 covers 10 bases. CDR1 and CDR2 (germline): LGHNA, YSLEER. With 3 bases clipped from V and 6 bases from J, the junction kept 20 bases outside the gene matches. CDR3 length: 19 residues. The chain's CDR3 is CASSHSFTGGGQGNLEQYF. The CDR3, as DNA: TGCGCCAGCAGCCATAGCTTCACCGGGGGGGGACAGGGGAACCTCGAGCAGTACTTC.

The rearrangement uses TRBV15 and TRBJ1-2; 9 positions match TRBD1. This CDR3 is 15 amino acids long. The V and J ends lost 0 bases and 4 bases, in that order; junction bases with no gene match: 3. The germline V gene encodes CDR1 LNHNV and CDR2 YYDKDF (reference sequence). As DNA, the CDR3 is TGTGCCACCAGCAGAGATCGGGACAGGGTCTATGGCTACACCTTC. Its translation is CATSRDRDRVYGYTF.

The chain employs TRBV14 and TRBJ1-6; TRBD1 matches at 11 bases. The length of the CDR3 is 15 residues. CDR1 is SGHDN and CDR2 is FVKESK in the germline V gene. Trimming cost V 6 bases and J 8 bases; bases outside gene matches: 6. The CDR3 loop is CASRQKGQGDSPLHF. The CDR3 region has the DNA TGTGCCAGCAGACAAAAGGGACAGGGGGATTCACCCCTCCACTTT.

J is TRBJ1-6 and V is TRBV28; D not certain. The CDR3 has 15 amino acids. Germline-derived CDR1 and CDR2 are MDHEN and SYDVKM. V was shortened by 6 bases and J by 0 bases, with 9 bases between the two germline ends. The CDR3 sequence is CASRGESSYNSPLHF. In nucleotides, the CDR3 is TGTGCCAGCAGAGGTGAAAGCTCCTATAATTCACCCCTCCACTTT.

As for this clone: Germline and junction disagree at one end, which may indicate a read error. The chain couples TRBV5-4 to TRBJ2-7; no firm D call. This CDR3 has 13 residues. Germline lookup yields CDR1 SGHNT and CDR2 YYREEE (reference sequence). The CDR3 DNA sequence: TGTGCCAGCGGGTTCTTCTCCTCCTCCGAGCAGTACTTC. It encodes CASGFFSSSEQYF.

This clone came up once. The gene calls are TRBV6-4 and TRBJ2-2; D is unresolved. V shed 0 bases and J shed 6 bases, with 17 bases lying between them. Germline CDR1 is MRHNA and CDR2 is SNTAGT. The CDR3 consists of 17 residues. The CDR3 bases are TGTGCCAGCAGTGACTCCGGGTCCGCTTTAGCCCCCGGGGAGCTGTTTTTT. Translation gives CASSDSGSALAPGELFF.

The chain uses TRBV18 and TRBJ2-5; D unclear. The CDR3 covers 13 residues. V was shortened by 4 bases and J by 2 bases, with 8 bases between the two germline ends. The germline V gene encodes CDR1 KGHSH and CDR2 LQKENI. Here the CDR3 reads CASSQADQETQYF. The CDR3 DNA sequence: TGTGCCAGCTCACAGGCAGATCAAGAGACCCAGTACTTC. The whole variable domain, remainder taken from reference TRBV18 and TRBJ2-5, is NAGVMQNPRHLVRRRGQEARLRCSPMKGHSHVYWYRQLPEEGLKFMVYLQKENIIDESGMPKERFSAEFPKEGPSILRIQQVVRGDSAAYFCASSQADQETQYFGPGTRLLVL.

The chain combines TRBV24-1 with TRBJ1-4; 8 nucleotides line up with TRBD1. CDR1 and CDR2 (germline): KGHDR, SFDVKD. This CDR3 is 15 amino acids long. Trimming at V came to 4 bases and at J to 5 bases, leaving 5 bases not matched to a gene. In DNA, the CDR3 is TGTGCCACCAGTGAGGGGGACAGGAGAAATGAAAAACTGTTTTTT. This gives the protein CATSEGDRRNEKLFF.

The gene calls are TRBV7-2 and TRBJ1-2; a weak D match, TRBD1 (6 bases). CDR1 and CDR2 (germline): SGHTA, FQGNSA. The CDR3 length is 15 residues. Trimming left V 5 bases short and J 1 base short, with 14 bases between. CDR3 in amino acids: CASSLRGANNYGYTF. The CDR3 DNA follows: TGTGCCAGCAGCCTTCGGGGGGCAAATAACTATGGCTACACCTTC. Supplemented by reference TRBV7-2 and TRBJ1-2, the full variable domain reads GAGVSQSPSNKVTEKGKDVELRCDPISGHTALYWYRQSLGQGLEFLIYFQGNSAPDKSGLPSDRFSAERTGGSVSTLTIQRTQQEDSAVYLCASSLRGANNYGYTFGSGTRLTVV.

This clone has a single count. The chain is built from TRBV14 and TRBJ1-1; D uncertain. Germline values: CDR1 SGHDN, CDR2 FVKESK. V dropped 1 base and J dropped 0 bases, with 9 bases sitting between them. The CDR3 sequence is 15 residues long. For the CDR3, the DNA is TGTGCCAGCAGCCAAGTTCGGACGATGAACACTGAAGCTTTCTTT. This translates into CASSQVRTMNTEAFF. Variable domain in full (rest from reference TRBV14 and TRBJ1-1): EAGVTQFPSHSVIEKGQTVTLRCDPISGHDNLYWYRRVMGKEIKFLLHFVKESKQDESGMPNNRFLAERTGGTYSTLKVQPAELEDSGVYFCASSQVRTMNTEAFFGQGTRLTVV.

The chain couples TRBV6-5 to TRBJ2-7; D is uncertain. Germline V CDR1 and CDR2: MNHEY, SVGAGI. This CDR3 is built from 14 residues. V was pared by 0 bases and J by 3 bases, with 9 bases between. CDR3: CASSYSLDGYEQYF. The CDR3 DNA reads as TGTGCCAGCAGTTACTCTCTGGACGGCTACGAGCAGTACTTC.

The J gene is TRBJ1-1, the V gene TRBV2, with TRBD1 as a possible D gene (6 bases). V was clipped by 5 bases and J by 6 bases, with 19 bases between them. Germline V lookup: CDR1 SNHLY, CDR2 FYNNEI. The CDR3 spans 15 residues. CDR3 residues: CASSRDTQRRPEAFF. CDR3 coding DNA: TGTGCCAGCAGTAGGGACACGCAAAGGAGGCCTGAAGCTTTCTTT.

This clone showed up just once. The genes are TRBV9 and TRBJ2-3; maybe TRBD2 (5 bases). Trimming shortened V by 3 bases and J by 0 bases, and 14 bases separated the two germline ends. The CDR3 loop spans 16 amino acids. Germline V lookup: CDR1 SGDLS, CDR2 YYNGEE. The CDR3 DNA sequence: TGTGCCAGCAGCGCCGAGGGAATCGCTAGCACAGATACGCAGTATTTT. Translating it yields CASSAEGIASTDTQYF.